Listed here is a single T cell receptor beta chain. Sequencing was performed with immunoSEQ multiplex PCR; in TCRdb, only in-frame clones are kept and a portion is missing. Here the sample spans about 180,000 clones, around 90% being singletons. The data are from a study of blood T cell repertoires in COVID-19. The V and J ends lost 10 bases and 5 bases respectively, with 21 bases between them. Germline CDR1 is ENHRY and CDR2 is SYGVKD. The length of the CDR3 is 15 residues. What was sequenced was peripheral blood. V and J are TRBV10-3 and TRBJ1-5; possibly TRBD1 for D (5 bases). The sequence came from a woman aged 50 to 65 with acute or convalescent COVID-19. In nucleotides, the CDR3 is TGTGCCACCGGTGGAGGGGCCGGGTCGGATCAGCCCCAGCATTTT. Translation gives CATGGGAGSDQPQHF.